This T cell receptor (beta chain) was documented in a study of tumor-infiltrating lymphocytes in primary liver carcinoma. V was shortened by 7 bases and J by 3 bases, with 10 bases between the two germline ends. This CDR3 is 12 amino acids long. Germline V gene sequence: CDR1 SQVTM, CDR2 ANQGSEA. Germline DNA was extracted too, while blood RNA derived from unsorted whole blood. This clonotype was counted ten times or more. TCR beta cDNA was prepared out of around 460 ng total RNA by means of a constant-region primer. Construction of TCR beta libraries relied on three successive nested multiplex PCR rounds employing slightly modified ARM-PCR. The opening two PCR rounds, ten to eleven cycles each, paired TRBV1-TRBV30 forward primers with a C-beta reverse primer. TCRdb re-called the multiplex PCR reads with MiXCR, one entry per CDR3 protein. The repertoire holds hundreds of thousands of distinct CDR3 sequences, with about three fifths as singletons.

This receptor was identified in a woman in her thirties with primary liver carcinoma and hepatitis B virus infection. The V gene is TRBV29-1, the J gene TRBJ2-1; D is possibly TRBD1 (6 bases). The specimen was peripheral blood. The CDR3 sequence: CSGIQGYNEQFF. DNA of the CDR3: TGCAGCGGGATACAGGGCTACAATGAGCAGTTCTTC.